These T cell receptor beta chains were read from a single sample in a study of T cell responses to AZD1222 COVID-19 vaccine. The data were produced by immunoSEQ multiplex PCR, yet TCRdb's version contains in-frame clones alone and is incomplete. Of some 130,000 clones listed, about 88% were seen once; the top ten hold around 2.4%. Sequences were derived from peripheral blood, sampled on day 0 of AZD1222 vaccination. The receptors derive from an adult in good health. Both conserved end residues are part of each CDR3. D genes are given only for firm matches. A row's size may be missing; if present it is once, few, many or a size class.

d_call: .; v_call: TRBV7-8; clone_size: .; j_call: TRBJ2-7; cdr3_aa: CASSPHGSGTSEQYF; cdr3_nt: TGTGCCAGCAGCCCGCACGGGTCAGGGACGTCCGAGCAGTACTTC
d_call: .; v_call: TRBV28; clone_size: .; j_call: TRBJ2-3; cdr3_aa: CASSGTGPTLGTDTQYF; cdr3_nt: TGTGCCAGCAGCGGAACGGGACCGACCCTAGGCACAGATACGCAGTATTTT
d_call: .; v_call: TRBV28; clone_size: .; j_call: TRBJ2-2; cdr3_aa: CASISVSPGELFF; cdr3_nt: TGTGCCAGCATCTCGGTGTCCCCCGGGGAGCTGTTTTTT
d_call: TRBD1; v_call: TRBV7-9; clone_size: .; j_call: TRBJ2-6; cdr3_aa: CASSPVTGISGANVLTF; cdr3_nt: TGTGCCAGCAGCCCTGTGACAGGGATCTCTGGGGCCAACGTCCTGACTTTC
d_call: TRBD1; v_call: TRBV30; clone_size: .; j_call: TRBJ1-1; cdr3_aa: CAWSGGQMNTEAFF; cdr3_nt: TGTGCCTGGAGTGGGGGACAGATGAACACTGAAGCTTTCTTT
d_call: TRBD1; v_call: TRBV5-4; clone_size: .; j_call: TRBJ1-4; cdr3_aa: CASSQRTGTNEKLFF; cdr3_nt: TGTGCCAGCAGCCAAAGGACAGGGACTAATGAAAAACTGTTTTTT
d_call: .; v_call: TRBV28; clone_size: .; j_call: TRBJ1-2; cdr3_aa: CASSPRGGRDGYTF; cdr3_nt: TGTGCCAGCAGTCCCCGGGGGGGACGAGATGGCTACACCTTC
d_call: TRBD1; v_call: TRBV3-1/TRBV3-2; clone_size: .; j_call: TRBJ2-2; cdr3_aa: CASSLRTGGDPGELFF; cdr3_nt: TGTGCCAGCAGCCTCCGGACAGGGGGAGACCCCGGGGAGCTGTTTTTT
d_call: .; v_call: TRBV10-3; clone_size: .; j_call: TRBJ1-2; cdr3_aa: CAISEAGSNYGYTF; cdr3_nt: TGTGCCATCAGTGAAGCAGGGAGCAACTATGGCTACACCTTC
d_call: .; v_call: TRBV10-2; clone_size: .; j_call: TRBJ2-7; cdr3_aa: CASSPNRGEQYF; cdr3_nt: TGCGCCAGCAGCCCCAATAGGGGCGAGCAGTACTTC
d_call: .; v_call: TRBV19; clone_size: .; j_call: TRBJ1-5; cdr3_aa: CASSIGGQPQHF; cdr3_nt: TGTGCCAGTAGTATCGGTGGTCAGCCCCAGCATTTT
d_call: .; v_call: TRBV6-6; clone_size: .; j_call: TRBJ1-2; cdr3_aa: CASSYSKGGEGYTF; cdr3_nt: TGTGCCAGCAGTTACTCTAAGGGCGGAGAAGGCTACACCTTC
d_call: .; v_call: TRBV28; clone_size: .; j_call: TRBJ1-2; cdr3_aa: CATGNYGYTF; cdr3_nt: TGTGCCACCGGGAACTATGGCTACACCTTC
d_call: .; v_call: TRBV12-3/TRBV12-4; clone_size: .; j_call: TRBJ2-3; cdr3_aa: CASARADTQYF; cdr3_nt: TGTGCCAGCGCCCGGGCGGATACGCAGTATTTT
d_call: .; v_call: TRBV18; clone_size: .; j_call: TRBJ2-1; cdr3_aa: CASSPTFSGNEQFF; cdr3_nt: TGTGCCAGCTCACCAACATTTTCGGGCAATGAGCAGTTCTTC
d_call: .; v_call: TRBV3-1/TRBV3-2; clone_size: .; j_call: TRBJ2-7; cdr3_aa: CASSPLAGYEQYF; cdr3_nt: TGTGCCAGCAGCCCCCTCGCGGGCTACGAGCAGTACTTC
d_call: TRBD1; v_call: TRBV7-9; clone_size: .; j_call: TRBJ1-6; cdr3_aa: CASSYRDRGLNSPLHF; cdr3_nt: TGTGCCAGCAGCTACCGGGACAGGGGGCTTAATTCACCCCTCCACTTT
d_call: .; v_call: TRBV30; clone_size: .; j_call: TRBJ2-7; cdr3_aa: CAWSQTGTTYEQYF; cdr3_nt: TGTGCCTGGAGCCAAACAGGAACAACCTACGAGCAGTACTTC
d_call: TRBD1; v_call: TRBV28; clone_size: .; j_call: TRBJ1-2; cdr3_aa: CASSTRTGGRDGYTF; cdr3_nt: TGTGCCAGCAGCACACGGACAGGGGGCAGGGATGGCTACACCTTC
d_call: .; v_call: TRBV25-1; clone_size: .; j_call: TRBJ1-2; cdr3_aa: CASSGPGQETNYGYTF; cdr3_nt: TGTGCCAGCAGTGGCCCGGGACAAGAGACTAACTATGGCTACACCTTC
d_call: TRBD2; v_call: TRBV5-4; clone_size: .; j_call: TRBJ2-3; cdr3_aa: CASSLETSRPSTDTQYF; cdr3_nt: TGTGCCAGCAGCTTGGAGACTAGCCGCCCTAGCACAGATACGCAGTATTTT
d_call: TRBD1; v_call: TRBV6-5; clone_size: .; j_call: TRBJ1-1; cdr3_aa: CASSYSDRGGTEAFF; cdr3_nt: TGTGCCAGCAGTTACTCGGACAGGGGGGGTACTGAAGCTTTCTTT
d_call: TRBD2; v_call: TRBV5-4; clone_size: few; j_call: TRBJ2-4; cdr3_aa: CASAPGLAGVGAKNIQYF; cdr3_nt: TGTGCCAGCGCCCCGGGACTAGCGGGAGTTGGGGCCAAAAACATTCAGTACTTC
d_call: .; v_call: TRBV18; clone_size: .; j_call: TRBJ1-3; cdr3_aa: CASSDFVAPGNTIYF; cdr3_nt: TGTGCCAGCTCCGACTTCGTGGCGCCCGGAAACACCATATATTTT
d_call: .; v_call: TRBV28; clone_size: .; j_call: TRBJ1-2; cdr3_aa: CASSPPTGTTTNYGYTF; cdr3_nt: TGTGCCAGCAGTCCCCCAACAGGCACAACTACTAACTATGGCTACACCTTC
d_call: TRBD1; v_call: TRBV7-2; clone_size: once; j_call: TRBJ2-3; cdr3_aa: CASSLQGARSTDTQYF; cdr3_nt: TGTGCCAGCAGCCTACAGGGGGCGAGGAGCACAGATACGCAGTATTTT